The present T cell receptor beta chain was sequenced within a study of identical twins. General study results and limits: With abundant cord blood beta clonotypes, insertions were fewer; memory repertoires showed no such pattern. Among beta out-of-frame sequences, excess sharing between twins appeared weaker.

There are 16 residues in the CDR3. Trimming pared 0 bases from V and 6 bases from J, leaving 16 bases between. Germline lookup yields CDR1 SGHRS and CDR2 YFSETQ. Template switching supplied a universal primer site; unique molecular identifiers were carried on the cDNA. A single record per CDR3 protein comes from TCRdb applying MiXCR to the 5' RACE reads. The data contain 1.5 million to 2 million distinct CDR3 sequences, less than 35% of them singletons. In its sample, this clonotype was seen a few times. Its matching antigen is unknown. The V and J genes are TRBV5-1 and TRBJ1-5; perhaps TRBD1 as D (6 bases). This clonotype was sampled from a newborn girl in good health. Input material: cord blood. CDR3 DNA sequence: TGCGCCAGCAGCTTGGAGTGGGGGGCGAACGGTCAGCCCCAGCATTTT. Translation: CASSLEWGANGQPQHF.